These 9 T cell receptor beta chains were all obtained from the same sample, sequenced in a study of T cell responses to AZD1222 COVID-19 vaccine. The assay was immunoSEQ multiplex PCR, and TCRdb's table has in-frame clones only and misses some. Of about 110,000 clones listed, 94% are singletons. Sequencing used peripheral blood, obtained 28 days after the second AZD1222 dose. These receptors were obtained from an adult who received the AZD1222 COVID-19 vaccine.

The V gene is TRBV16, the J gene TRBJ1-2; TRBD1 matches 8 bases. Germline V gene data show CDR1 as KGHSY and CDR2 as FQNENV. This CDR3 region has 14 residues. With 1 base clipped from V and 8 bases from J, the junction kept 6 bases outside the gene matches. The CDR3 DNA is TGTGCCAGCAGCCAATATCAGGGGGCAAGAGGCTACACCTTC. It codes for CASSQYQGARGYTF.

V usage is TRBV19 and J usage is TRBJ1-1, with D hard to call. The germline gives CDR1 LNHDA, CDR2 SQIVND (reference sequence). The length of the CDR3 is 16 residues. The V end was cut by 2 bases, the J end by 2 bases, with 15 bases between. CDR3 DNA: TGTGCCAGTAGTATACTAGGGCTTGGGGTTAACACTGAAGCTTTCTTT. Amino acid sequence: CASSILGLGVNTEAFF.

The chain links TRBV5-6 to TRBJ2-3, with D possibly TRBD2 on 5 matching bases. This CDR3 spans 13 amino acids. CDR1 is SGHDT, CDR2 YYEEEE, per germline. Trimming left V 4 bases short and J 6 bases short, with 12 bases between. CDR3 nucleotide sequence: TGTGCCAGCAGCCCCACGGGGTGGGATACGCAGTATTTT. This encodes CASSPTGWDTQYF.

The chain recombines TRBV6-5 with TRBJ1-4, with a possible D match to TRBD1 (6 bases). CDR1 is MNHEY and CDR2 is SVGAGI in the germline V gene. Between the trimmed V and J ends, which lost 9 bases and 5 bases, there was a span of 16 bases. This CDR3 has 14 amino acids. CDR3 protein: CASTSGGRNEKLFF. In DNA, the CDR3 is TGTGCCAGTACCTCTGGGGGGCGGAATGAAAAACTGTTTTTT.

This clone was counted only a few times. The chain recombines TRBV5-4 with TRBJ2-7; no firm D call. Trimming stripped 0 bases from V and 6 bases from J, with 7 bases between. The CDR3 runs to 12 residues. The germline V gene encodes CDR1 SGHNT and CDR2 YYREEE (reference sequence). The CDR3 nucleotides are TGTGCCAGCAGCTTGGTTGTGGGCGAGCAGTACTTC. Translating gives CASSLVVGEQYF.

V gene TRBV25-1 combines with J gene TRBJ2-7; TRBD1 aligns across 11 bases. V shed 2 bases and J 2 bases; nucleotides not matched to a gene: 2. Germline loops: CDR1 MGHDK, CDR2 SYGVNS. This CDR3 has 15 amino acids. The CDR3, as DNA: TGTGCCAGCAGTGAAGGGACAGGGGGGACCTACGAGCAGTACTTC. The encoded protein is CASSEGTGGTYEQYF.

This chain joins TRBV6-5 and TRBJ2-7; D ambiguous. Trimming took off 8 bases at V and 1 base at J, with 15 bases between the two ends. Germline V gives CDR1 MNHEY, CDR2 SVGAGI. The CDR3 has 14 amino acids. DNA of the CDR3: TGTGCCAGCTTTCTAGTTTTCGGATCCTACGAGCAGTACTTC. It yields the protein CASFLVFGSYEQYF.

The genes are TRBV29-1 and TRBJ1-1; the D gene is possibly TRBD1 (6 bases). This CDR3 has 14 residues. V was shortened by 6 bases and J by 3 bases, with 17 bases between the two germline ends. Germline CDR1 SQVTM, CDR2 ANQGSEA. The CDR3 sequence is CSVRRQARDTEAFF. The CDR3 DNA is TGCAGCGTCCGACGACAGGCGCGCGACACTGAAGCTTTCTTT.

The chain uses TRBV6-5 and TRBJ1-5; TRBD1 is a possible D gene (5 bases). Germline V gene lookup returns CDR1 MNHEY and CDR2 SVGAGI. CDR3 size: 14 residues. The V end was cut by 11 bases, the J end by 3 bases, with 17 bases between. CDR3 loop: CAGGGPGNNQPQHF. In nucleotides, the CDR3 is TGTGCCGGGGGGGGTCCGGGGAACAATCAGCCCCAGCATTTT.